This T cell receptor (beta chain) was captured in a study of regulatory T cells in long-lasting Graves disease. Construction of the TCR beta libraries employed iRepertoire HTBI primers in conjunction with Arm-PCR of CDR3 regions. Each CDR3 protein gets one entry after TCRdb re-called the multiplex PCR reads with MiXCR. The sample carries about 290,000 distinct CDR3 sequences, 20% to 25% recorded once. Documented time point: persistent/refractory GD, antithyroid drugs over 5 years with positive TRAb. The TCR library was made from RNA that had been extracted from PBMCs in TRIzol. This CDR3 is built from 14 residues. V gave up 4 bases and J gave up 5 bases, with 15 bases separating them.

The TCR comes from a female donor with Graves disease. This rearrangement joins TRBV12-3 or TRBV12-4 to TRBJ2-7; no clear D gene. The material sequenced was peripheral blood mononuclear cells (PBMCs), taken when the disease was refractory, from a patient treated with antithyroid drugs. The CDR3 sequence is CASSYNTYAHEQYF. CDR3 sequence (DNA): TGTGCCAGCAGTTACAACACTTACGCCCACGAGCAGTACTTC.